A single sample gave rise to the 2 T cell receptor beta chains below, sequenced in a study of blood T cell repertoires in COVID-19. TCRdb's copy holds only in-frame clones and misses some; the assay was immunoSEQ multiplex PCR. The sample holds approximately 490,000 clones, 75% to 90% seen once. The source material was PBMCs or T cells enriched from blood (not recorded which). The receptors come from a woman aged 18-29 years who had recovered from COVID-19.

The genes are TRBV10-3 and TRBJ2-7, with D unresolved. CDR1 is ENHRY, CDR2 SYGVKD, per germline. The CDR3 consists of 9 residues. V lost 8 bases and J 7 bases, leaving 6 bases between the germline ends. CDR3 residues: CAIGEEQYF. CDR3 DNA sequence: TGTGCCATCGGAGAGGAGCAGTACTTC.

V gene TRBV5-5 combines with J gene TRBJ1-2; TRBD1 is a possible D gene (5 bases). V dropped 4 bases and J dropped 4 bases, with 5 bases sitting between them. CDR3 length equals 11 residues. Germline lookup yields CDR1 SGHKS and CDR2 YYEKEE (reference sequence). The CDR3 sequence: CASSQGYGYTF. The CDR3 region has the DNA TGTGCCAGCAGCCAGGGCTATGGCTACACCTTC.